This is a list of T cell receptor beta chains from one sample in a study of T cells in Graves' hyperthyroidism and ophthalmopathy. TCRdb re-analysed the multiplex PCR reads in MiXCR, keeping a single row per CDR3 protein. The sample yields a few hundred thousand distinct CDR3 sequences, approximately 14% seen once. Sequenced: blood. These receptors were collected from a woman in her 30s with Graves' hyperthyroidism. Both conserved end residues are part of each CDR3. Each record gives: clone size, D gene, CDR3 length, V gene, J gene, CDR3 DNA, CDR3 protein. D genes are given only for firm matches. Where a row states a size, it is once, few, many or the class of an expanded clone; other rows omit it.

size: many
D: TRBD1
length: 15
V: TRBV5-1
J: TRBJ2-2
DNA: TGCGCCAGCAGGCCCGGGACAGGGAACACCGGGGAGCTGTTTTTT
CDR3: CASRPGTGNTGELFF

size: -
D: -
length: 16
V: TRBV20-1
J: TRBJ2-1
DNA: TGCAGTGCTGTCGACTTAACCCTAGGGGTCTACAATGAGCAGTTCTTC
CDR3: CSAVDLTLGVYNEQFF

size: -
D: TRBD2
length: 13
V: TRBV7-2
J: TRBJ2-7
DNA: TGTGCCAGTGGGACTAGCGTGACCTACGAGCAGTACTTC
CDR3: CASGTSVTYEQYF

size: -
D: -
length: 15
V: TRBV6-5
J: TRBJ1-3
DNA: TGTGCCAGCAGTTACATCGGGGACTCTGGAAACACCATATATTTT
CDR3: CASSYIGDSGNTIYF

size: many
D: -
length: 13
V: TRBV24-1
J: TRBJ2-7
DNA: TGTGCCACCAGTGATTCCTCCTTCTACGAGCAGTACTTC
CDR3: CATSDSSFYEQYF

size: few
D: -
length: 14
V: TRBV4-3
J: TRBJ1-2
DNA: TGCGCCAGCAGCCAAGGCGGGGGGAACTATGGCTACACCTTC
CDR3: CASSQGGGNYGYTF

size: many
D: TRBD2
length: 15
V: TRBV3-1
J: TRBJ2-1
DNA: TGTGCCAGCAGCCAAGAGGACGGGAGGGCCGATGAGCAGTTCTTC
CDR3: CASSQEDGRADEQFF

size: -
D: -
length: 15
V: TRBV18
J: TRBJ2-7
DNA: TGTGCCAGCTCAGAAGGGGCGCGAAGCTCCTACGAGCAGTACTTC
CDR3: CASSEGARSSYEQYF

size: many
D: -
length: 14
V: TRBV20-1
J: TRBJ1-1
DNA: TGCAGTGCTAGATCCGGGACCGCCAGCACTGAAGCTTTCTTT
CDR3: CSARSGTASTEAFF

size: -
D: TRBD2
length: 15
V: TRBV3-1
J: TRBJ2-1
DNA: TGTGCCAGCAGCTCCCGGACTAGCGGGAGTTATGAGCAGTTCTTC
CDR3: CASSSRTSGSYEQFF

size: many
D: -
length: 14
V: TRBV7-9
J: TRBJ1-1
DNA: TGTGCCAGCAGCCGACCGGCAAGGGCCACTGAAGCTTTCTTT
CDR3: CASSRPARATEAFF

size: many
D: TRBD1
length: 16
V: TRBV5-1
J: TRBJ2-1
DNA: TGCGCCAGCAGCACCGACAGGGTCCGCTCGGGCAATGAGCAGTTCTTC
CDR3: CASSTDRVRSGNEQFF

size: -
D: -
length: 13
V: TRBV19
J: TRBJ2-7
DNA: TGTGCCAGTAGTATGGTGGACGCGGGGGAGCAGTACTTC
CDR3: CASSMVDAGEQYF

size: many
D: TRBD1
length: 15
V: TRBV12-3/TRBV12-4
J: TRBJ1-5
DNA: TGTGCCAGCAGTTTAATGGAGGACAGGGCTCAGCCCCAGCATTTT
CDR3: CASSLMEDRAQPQHF

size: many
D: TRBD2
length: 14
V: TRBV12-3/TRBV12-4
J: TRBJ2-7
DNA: TGTGCCAGCAGACTAGCGGGGAGCTCCTACGAGCAGTACTTC
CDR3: CASRLAGSSYEQYF

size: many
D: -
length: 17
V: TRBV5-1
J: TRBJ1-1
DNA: TGCGCCAGCAGCTCCGGGACATTGGGTCTAGCGAACACTGAAGCTTTCTTT
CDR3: CASSSGTLGLANTEAFF

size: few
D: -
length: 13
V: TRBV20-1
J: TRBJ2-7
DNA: TGCAGTGCTCCCTTAAGCGGGTCCCACGAGCAGTACTTC
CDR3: CSAPLSGSHEQYF

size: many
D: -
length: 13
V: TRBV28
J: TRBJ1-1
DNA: TGTGCCAGCAGGGGAAATGACGGCACTGAAGCTTTCTTT
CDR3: CASRGNDGTEAFF

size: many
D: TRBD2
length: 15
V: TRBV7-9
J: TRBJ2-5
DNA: TGTGCCAGCCGAGGGGCTAGCGGGAGCCAAGAGACCCAGTACTTC
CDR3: CASRGASGSQETQYF

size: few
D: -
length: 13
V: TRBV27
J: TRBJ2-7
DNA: TGTGCCAGCAGTTTTGGGGGGCGGACCGAGCAGTACTTC
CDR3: CASSFGGRTEQYF

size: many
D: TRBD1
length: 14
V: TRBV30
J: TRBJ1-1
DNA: TGTGCCTGGAGGGCCCCGACAGGGGTCGCTGAAGCTTTCTTT
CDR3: CAWRAPTGVAEAFF

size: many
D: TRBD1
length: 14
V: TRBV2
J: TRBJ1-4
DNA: TGTGCCAGCAGAGCTGACAGGGGATTGGGAAAACTGTTTTTT
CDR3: CASRADRGLGKLFF

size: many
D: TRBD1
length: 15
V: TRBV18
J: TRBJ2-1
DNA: TGTGCCAGCTCGGAACCGGGACAGGGACTACATGAGCAGTTCTTC
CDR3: CASSEPGQGLHEQFF

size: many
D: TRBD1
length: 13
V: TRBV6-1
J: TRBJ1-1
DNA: TGTGCCAGCAGTCGGGACAGGATATCTGAAGCTTTCTTT
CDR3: CASSRDRISEAFF

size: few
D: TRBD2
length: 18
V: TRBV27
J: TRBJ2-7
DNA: TGTGCCAGCACCCCGGACAGGGATTTAGCGGGAGGGCCGGGCGAGCAGTACTTC
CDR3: CASTPDRDLAGGPGEQYF

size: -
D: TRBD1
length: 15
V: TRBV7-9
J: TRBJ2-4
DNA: TGTGCCAGCAGCTTAGGGGGCCTGGGACAGGCCATTCTGTACTTC
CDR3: CASSLGGLGQAILYF

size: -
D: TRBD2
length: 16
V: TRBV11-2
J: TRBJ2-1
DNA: TGTGCCAGCAGCTTAGAAGCGGGAGTAATTTACAATGAGCAGTTCTTC
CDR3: CASSLEAGVIYNEQFF

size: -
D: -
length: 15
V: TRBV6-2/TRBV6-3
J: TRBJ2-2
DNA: TGTGCCAGCAGTTTTTCCCCTAGGAACACCGGGGAGCTGTTTTTT
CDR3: CASSFSPRNTGELFF

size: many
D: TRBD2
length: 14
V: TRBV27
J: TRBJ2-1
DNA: TGTGCCAGCACTCTAGCGGGAGGGGGGAATGAGCAGTTCTTC
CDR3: CASTLAGGGNEQFF

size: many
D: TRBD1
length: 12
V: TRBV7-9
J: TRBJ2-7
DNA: TGTGCCAGCAGCCAGGGGGCTTACGAGCAGTACTTC
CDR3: CASSQGAYEQYF

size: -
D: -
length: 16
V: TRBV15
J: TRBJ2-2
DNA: TGTGCCACCAGCAGATCTCTAGCTGAGAACACCGGGGAGCTGTTTTTT
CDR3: CATSRSLAENTGELFF

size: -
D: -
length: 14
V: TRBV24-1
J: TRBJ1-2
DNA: TGTGCCACCAGTGACAATACCGACAGCTATGGCTACACCTTC
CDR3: CATSDNTDSYGYTF

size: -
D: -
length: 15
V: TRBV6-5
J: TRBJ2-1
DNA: TGTGCCAGCAGTTACGCCGGGAGTGGCTACAATGAGCAGTTCTTC
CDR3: CASSYAGSGYNEQFF

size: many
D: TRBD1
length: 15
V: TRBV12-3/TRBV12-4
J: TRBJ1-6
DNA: TGTGCCAGCAGTCCCCGGACAGGGGCCAATTCACCCCTCCACTTT
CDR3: CASSPRTGANSPLHF

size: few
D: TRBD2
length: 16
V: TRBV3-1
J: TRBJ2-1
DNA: TGTGCCAGCAGACTACGATCGACTAGCGGGTACGATGAGCAGTTCTTC
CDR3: CASRLRSTSGYDEQFF

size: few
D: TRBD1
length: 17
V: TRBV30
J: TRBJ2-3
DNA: TGTGCCTGGAGGAAGGGACAGGGGGCGCGAAGCACAGATACGCAGTATTTT
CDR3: CAWRKGQGARSTDTQYF

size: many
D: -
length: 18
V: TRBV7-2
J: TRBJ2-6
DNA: TGTGCCAGCAGCCGGCGGTCCTGGGATCCCTCTGGGGCCAACGTCCTGACTTTC
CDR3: CASSRRSWDPSGANVLTF

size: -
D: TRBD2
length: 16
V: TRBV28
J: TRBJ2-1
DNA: TGTGCCAGCAGTTTATCGGGACTAGCAGCCTACAATGAGCAGTTCTTC
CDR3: CASSLSGLAAYNEQFF

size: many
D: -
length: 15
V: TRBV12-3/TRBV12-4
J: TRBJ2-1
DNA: TGTGCCAGCAGTTTAAACCCCGTTTCGCATCGGGGGCAGTTCTTC
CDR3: CASSLNPVSHRGQFF

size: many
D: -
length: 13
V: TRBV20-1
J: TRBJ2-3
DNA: TGCAGTGCTAGCGGGGTCCTCACAGATACGCAGTATTTT
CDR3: CSASGVLTDTQYF

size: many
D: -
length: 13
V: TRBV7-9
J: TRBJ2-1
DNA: TGTGCCAGCAGCTTAGTCTCTCCCCTGGAGCAGTTCTTC
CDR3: CASSLVSPLEQFF

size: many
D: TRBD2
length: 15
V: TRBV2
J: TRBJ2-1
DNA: TGTGCCAGCAGACCCGGGACTAGCGCCTACAATGAGCAGTTCTTC
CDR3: CASRPGTSAYNEQFF

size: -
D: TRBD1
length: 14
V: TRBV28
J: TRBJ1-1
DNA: TGTGCCAGCAGGCTGACAGGGCTGAGCACTGAAGCTTTCTTT
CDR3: CASRLTGLSTEAFF

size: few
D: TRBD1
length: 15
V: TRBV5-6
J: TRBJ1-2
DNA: TGTGCCAGCAGCTCACGACAGGGGGCCGGCTATGGCTACACCTTC
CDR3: CASSSRQGAGYGYTF

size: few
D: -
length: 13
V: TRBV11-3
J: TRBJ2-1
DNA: TGTGCCAGCAGCTTAGAGGGAAGCGGGGAGCAGTTCTTC
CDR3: CASSLEGSGEQFF

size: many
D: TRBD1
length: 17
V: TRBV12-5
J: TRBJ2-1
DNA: TGTGCTAGTGGTTTGATGACCGGGACAGGGAGGGACAATGAGCAGTTCTTC
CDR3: CASGLMTGTGRDNEQFF

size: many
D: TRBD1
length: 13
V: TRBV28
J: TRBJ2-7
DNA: TGTGCCAGCAGTTCAGGGGGTATCGGCGAGCAGTACTTC
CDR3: CASSSGGIGEQYF

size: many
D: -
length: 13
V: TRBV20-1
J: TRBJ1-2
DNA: TGCAGTGCCCTGCCGGGGACGGACTATGGCTACACCTTC
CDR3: CSALPGTDYGYTF

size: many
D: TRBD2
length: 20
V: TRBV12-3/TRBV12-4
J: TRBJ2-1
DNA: TGTGCCAGCAGTTTTTTTCTGACTAGCGGGAGTAGGATCGACTACAATGAGCAGTTCTTC
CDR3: CASSFFLTSGSRIDYNEQFF

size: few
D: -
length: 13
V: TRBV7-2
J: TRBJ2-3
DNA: TGTGCCAGCAGCTTAGTCGACACAGATACGCAGTATTTT
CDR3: CASSLVDTDTQYF

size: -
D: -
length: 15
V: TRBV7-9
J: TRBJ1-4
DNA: TGTGCCAGCAGCCAACCGACAGTCGGGTACGAAAAACTGTTTTTT
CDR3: CASSQPTVGYEKLFF

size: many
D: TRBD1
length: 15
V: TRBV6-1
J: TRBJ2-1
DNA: TGTGCCAGCAGTACCTGGGACAGGGTCGTCGGTGAGCAGTTCTTC
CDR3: CASSTWDRVVGEQFF